This TCR beta chain originates from a study of cytomegalovirus exposure and HLA in healthy donors. PCR amplification relied on 60 Vbeta primers (plus 13 Jbeta primers). The repertoire was sequenced with immunoSEQ multiplex PCR; TCRdb's copy has only in-frame clones and lacks some. The table shows around 180,000 clones, with 80% occurring only once. The J segment lost 6 bases and the V segment lost 5 bases, leaving 3 bases of the junction unmatched. The CDR3 length is 13 residues. From germline, CDR1 is MNHEY and CDR2 SVGAGI. Study conclusions and caveats: A previous analysis found most TCR beta V segments productive roughly 87% or roughly 30% of the time.

This clone has only a few counts. The antigen is unknown. Sequencing was performed on PBMCs. This TCR was sampled from a man in his forties or fifties in good health and CMV-seronegative. The chain carries TRBV6-5 and TRBJ1-5, with TRBD1 matching 8 bases. The CDR3 is CASSRTGPQPQHF. The CDR3, as DNA: TGTGCCAGCAGTCGGACAGGGCCTCAGCCCCAGCATTTT.